This T cell receptor beta chain was documented in a study of cytomegalovirus exposure and HLA in healthy donors. Study-wide findings and caveats: Sequencing likely generated an artifact that appeared as a cluster of highly shared sequence variants. Several of the most significant clusters appeared, in a later analysis, to be linked to common viral pathogens. Reportedly, fewer N-insertions than the approximately 690-donor mean appeared in an Asian-associated ancestry cluster in a later analysis.

It was with 60 Vbeta and 13 Jbeta primers that the PCR ran. Libraries were prepared by immunoSEQ multiplex PCR; TCRdb keeps only in-frame clonotypes and omits some of them. The data contain 100,000 to 150,000 clones, over 60% of them singletons. Germline V gene sequence: CDR1 LNHDA, CDR2 SQIVND (reference sequence). The trim removed 6 bases at V and 3 bases at J, leaving 4 bases unmatched. This CDR3 spans 14 amino acids. Nominal health characterized the donors when sampled, though unrecorded immune exposures were likely. This clone was seen once. Its antigen is undetermined. This receptor was obtained from a human donor in good health. Source material: PBMCs. The chain recombines TRBV19 with TRBJ1-2, with 10 bases that match TRBD1. CDR3 sequence (DNA): TGTGCCAGTAGCGACAGGGGGCGCGACTATGGCTACACCTTC. Translated, it gives CASSDRGRDYGYTF. The whole variable domain, filled in from reference TRBV19 and TRBJ1-2, reads DGGITQSPKYLFRKEGQNVTLSCEQNLNHDAMYWYRQDPGQGLRLIYYSQIVNDFQKGDIAEGYSVSREKKESFPLTVTSAQKNPTAFYLCASSDRGRDYGYTFGSGTRLTVV.